This T cell receptor beta chain was observed in a study of control samples from healthy donors and cancer patients. Germline CDR1 is SGHAT and CDR2 is FQNNGV. V lost 3 bases and J lost 5, with 15 bases in between. CDR3 length: 15 amino acids. Profiling relied on immunoSEQ multiplex PCR, and the TCRdb table lists in-frame clones only, not all of them. The sample yields 89,000 or so clones, 87% seen once. The receptor was derived from a man in his fifties or sixties in good health. The gene calls are TRBV11-2 and TRBJ2-3, with TRBD2 as a possible D gene (6 bases). The material sequenced was blood. In DNA form, the CDR3 reads TGTGCCAGCAGCTTGATGGGTCTAGCGAGAGATACGCAGTATTTT. This gives the protein CASSLMGLARDTQYF.